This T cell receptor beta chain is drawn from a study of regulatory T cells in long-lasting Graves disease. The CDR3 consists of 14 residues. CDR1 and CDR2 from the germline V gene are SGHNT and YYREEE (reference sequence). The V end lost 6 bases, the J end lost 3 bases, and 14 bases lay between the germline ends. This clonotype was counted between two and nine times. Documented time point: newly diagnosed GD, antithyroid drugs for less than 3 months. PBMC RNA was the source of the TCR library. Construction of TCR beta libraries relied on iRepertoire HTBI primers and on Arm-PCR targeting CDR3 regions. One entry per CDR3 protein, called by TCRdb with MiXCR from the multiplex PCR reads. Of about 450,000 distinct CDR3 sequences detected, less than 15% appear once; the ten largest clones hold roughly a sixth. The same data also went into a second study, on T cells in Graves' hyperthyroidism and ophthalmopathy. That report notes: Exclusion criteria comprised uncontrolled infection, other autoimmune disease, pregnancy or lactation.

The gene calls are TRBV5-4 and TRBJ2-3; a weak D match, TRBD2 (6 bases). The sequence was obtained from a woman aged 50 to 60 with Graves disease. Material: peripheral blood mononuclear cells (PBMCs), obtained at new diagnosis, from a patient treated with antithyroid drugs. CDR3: CASNSVRGTDTQYF. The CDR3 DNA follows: TGTGCCAGCAACTCGGTACGGGGGACAGATACGCAGTATTTT.